The clone carrying this T cell receptor beta chain was detected only a few times. Its target is unknown. Authors' methods: CDR3 differences across clinicopathological groups were used to build a distant-metastasis classifier for papillary thyroid cancer. With MiXCR, TCRdb called clones anew from the PCR reads. The V and J calls and clone size come from TCRdb's table, not from the authors' own analysis. The sample contains about 17,000 clones, about 30% of which appear only once. Germline lookup yields CDR1 MNHEY and CDR2 SMNVEV (reference sequence). This CDR3 has 14 amino acids. V lost 3 bases to trimming and J lost 5 bases, with 13 bases between them. The data were taken from a study of metastatic and nonmetastatic thyroid tumors. The wider study: Comparative analysis of repertoires was undertaken across blood and tumor or nodule tissue obtained from malignant and benign thyroid patients.

Points from the study as a whole: Reports indicated that malignant thyroid tumors showed significantly higher TCR beta diversity than benign nodules did, in blood and tumor.

Not a single patient had been given any form of treatment at any point before undergoing thyroid surgery. The chain uses TRBV27 and TRBJ2-5; D remains unclear. The sequenced sample consisted of tumor tissue. The source of this sequence is a female donor with papillary thyroid cancer or a benign thyroid nodule (not recorded which). Some clones in this sample may be carry-over from other donors' samples. The CDR3 coding sequence is TGTGCCAGCAGTTTCCGGACGGACGGGGAGACCCAGTACTTC. Protein product: CASSFRTDGETQYF.